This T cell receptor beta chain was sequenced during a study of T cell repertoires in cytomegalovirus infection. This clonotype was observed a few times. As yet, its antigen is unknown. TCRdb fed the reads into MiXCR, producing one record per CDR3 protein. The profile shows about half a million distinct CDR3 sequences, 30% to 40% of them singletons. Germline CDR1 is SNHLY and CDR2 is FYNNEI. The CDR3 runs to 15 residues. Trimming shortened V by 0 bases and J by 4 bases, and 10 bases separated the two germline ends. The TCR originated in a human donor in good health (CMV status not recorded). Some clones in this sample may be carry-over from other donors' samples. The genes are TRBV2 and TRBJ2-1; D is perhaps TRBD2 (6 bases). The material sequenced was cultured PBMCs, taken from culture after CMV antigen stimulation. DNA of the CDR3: TGTGCCAGCAGTGAAGCTAGCGGAGCTTACAATGAGCAGTTCTTC. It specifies CASSEASGAYNEQFF.